The present T cell receptor beta chain was sequenced within a study of blood T cell repertoires in COVID-19. Overall study context: Sources were T cells, B-cell-depleted T cells, or PBMCs; the material itself was cDNA or gDNA.

The cohort comprised adults aged 18 to 89 years residing in approximately 22 US areas. Self-reported history from a screening survey and questionnaire set each donor's cohort. V was shortened by 0 bases and J by 4 bases, with 11 bases between the two germline ends. The CDR3 length is 15 residues. Germline loops: CDR1 SGHRS, CDR2 YFSETQ. Sequenced by immunoSEQ multiplex PCR; TCRdb stores in-frame clones only, minus some. This table has more than 300,000 clones, over 75% appearing once. The chain couples TRBV5-1 to TRBJ2-4; tentative D call: TRBD2 (6 bases). This TCR was sampled from a woman between 18 and 29 years old who had recovered from COVID-19. Sequenced input: PBMCs or T cells enriched from blood (not recorded which). The CDR3 nucleotides read TGCGCCAGCAGCTTGGAGGGAGGACGTAAAAACATTCAGTACTTC. This translates into CASSLEGGRKNIQYF.